Detailed here is one T cell receptor (beta chain). Antigen specificity is unknown. These data originate in a study of cytomegalovirus exposure and HLA in healthy donors. The study's findings and limits: Most TCR beta V segments were productive about 90% or about 30% of the time in an earlier analysis.

60 Vbeta and 13 Jbeta primers were used in PCR. Produced via immunoSEQ multiplex PCR; TCRdb's table is partial and in-frame only. The repertoire includes about 99,000 clones, approximately 80% of them detected once, and 5% to 6% sits in the top ten. This CDR3 comprises 13 residues. V dropped 5 bases and J dropped 5 bases, with 15 bases sitting between them. CDR1 and CDR2 (germline): GTSNPN, SVGIG (reference sequence). The rearrangement links TRBV30 to TRBJ2-5; a weak D match, TRBD2 (5 bases). This clonotype originated in a woman in her late teens or twenties in good health and CMV-seropositive. Sequencing used PBMCs. The CDR3 DNA reads as TGTGCCTGGTCCGGGGTGCTCGAGGAGACCCAGTACTTC. This sequence encodes CAWSGVLEETQYF.